The clone carrying this TCR beta chain was picked up one time. Its antigen is undetermined. Treatment indicated: roughly 10-day PBMC culture with coronavirus spike peptide pools or control peptides (ViraFEST assay). Alongside around 9.2 IU/ml IL-2 and 10 ug/ml peptide pools, PBMCs were cultured at 2 million to 2.5 million per well. The CDR3 loop spans 15 amino acids. V dropped 5 bases and J dropped 2; count of bases not matched to a gene: 12. Germline V gene lookup returns CDR1 DFQATT and CDR2 SNEGSKA (reference sequence). The data are from a study of vaccination and CD4 T cells after COVID-19. Whole-study context: In culture, cells were exposed to overlapping spike peptides from SARS-CoV-2, HCoV-NL63, HCoV-OC43 and HCoV-229E. The authors gave control cultures a CEFX pool, an HIV-1 Nef pool, or no peptide.

The Oncomine TCR Beta short-read assay was what sequenced the DNA obtained from cultured CD4+ T cells. TCRdb recomputed calls from the PCR reads with MiXCR, one row per CDR3 protein. Counted here are roughly 20,000 distinct CDR3 sequences, 25% to 35% occurring once; the ten biggest clones make up roughly a sixth. Findings and caveats of the study: For convalescent patients, a median around 90% of reactive clones surfaced exclusively after vaccination.

V and J are TRBV20-1 and TRBJ2-7; 7 bases line up with TRBD1. The clonotype comes from a human donor with COVID-19. Sequenced material: cultured CD4+ T cells from blood. CDR3 sequence: CSAVVPLTGAYEQYF. The CDR3 region has the DNA TGCAGTGCTGTGGTCCCTCTTACAGGGGCCTACGAGCAGTACTTC.